This TCR beta chain was sequenced during a study of Graves' ophthalmopathy and Graves' hyperthyroidism. Regarding the study as a whole: Blood also harbored most expanded thyroid clonotypes above 0.001 frequency.

The authors amplified TCR beta CDR3 regions, and they did so from RNA transcripts for repertoire sequencing. The workflow started with a first-round RT-PCR run with HTBI primers and then moved on to a second-round multiplex PCR. Using its own MiXCR run on the multiplex PCR reads, TCRdb lists one record per CDR3 protein. The sample lists about 48,000 distinct CDR3 sequences, less than 65% occurring once. Worth noting for this clonotype: As yet, its antigen is unknown.

For donors with ophthalmopathy, the disease showed moderate-to-severe activity, reached CAS ≥3 and NOSPECS ≥4, and had lasted under 3 months. The length of the CDR3 is 11 residues. The V end lost 0 bases, the J end lost 4 bases, and 3 bases lay between the germline ends. CDR1 and CDR2 (germline): DFQATT, SNEGSKA (reference sequence). This clonotype originated in an adult man with Graves' ophthalmopathy. Sequencing used peripheral blood. This sequence joins TRBV20-1 and TRBJ1-1; D remains unclear. Written as DNA, the CDR3 is TGCAGTGCTAGAGAGACCACTGAAGCTTTCTTT. Translating gives CSARETTEAFF.